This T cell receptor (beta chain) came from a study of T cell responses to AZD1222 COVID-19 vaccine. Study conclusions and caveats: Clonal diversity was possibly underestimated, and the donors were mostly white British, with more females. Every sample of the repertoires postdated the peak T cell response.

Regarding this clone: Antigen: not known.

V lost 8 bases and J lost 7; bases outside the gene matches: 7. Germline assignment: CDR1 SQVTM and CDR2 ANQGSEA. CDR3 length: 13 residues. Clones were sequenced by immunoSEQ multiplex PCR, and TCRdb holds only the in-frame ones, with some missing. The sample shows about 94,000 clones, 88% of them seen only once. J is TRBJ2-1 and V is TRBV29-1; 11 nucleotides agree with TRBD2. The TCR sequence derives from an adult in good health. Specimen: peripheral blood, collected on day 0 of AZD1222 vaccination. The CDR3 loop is CSFSGGAGNEQFF. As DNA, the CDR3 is TGCAGCTTTAGCGGGGGGGCGGGAAATGAGCAGTTCTTC.